This T cell receptor beta chain was sequenced for a study of cytomegalovirus exposure and HLA in healthy donors. Study observations and caveats: About 87% or about 30% of the time was how often most TCR beta V segments were productive, according to an earlier analysis. Common viral pathogens (according to a later analysis) appeared linked to several of the most significant clusters.

V shed 3 bases and J shed 10 bases, with 9 bases lying between them. The germline CDR1 and CDR2 sequences are SGHTA and FQGNSA. This CDR3 contains 11 residues. PCR primers comprised 60 Vbeta and 13 Jbeta primers. The protocol was immunoSEQ multiplex PCR, while the TCRdb copy is restricted to in-frame clones and leaves out a portion. The table includes some 250,000 clones, about 80% detected once. Note on this clone: The antigen is not known.

The TCR was taken from a woman aged 55 to 70 in good health and CMV-seropositive. Sequencing was done on a sample of PBMCs. The J gene is TRBJ1-1, the V gene TRBV7-2; a possible D gene is TRBD1 (6 bases). The CDR3: CASSFGRGAFF. CDR3 sequence (DNA): TGTGCCAGCAGCTTCGGCAGGGGAGCTTTCTTT.